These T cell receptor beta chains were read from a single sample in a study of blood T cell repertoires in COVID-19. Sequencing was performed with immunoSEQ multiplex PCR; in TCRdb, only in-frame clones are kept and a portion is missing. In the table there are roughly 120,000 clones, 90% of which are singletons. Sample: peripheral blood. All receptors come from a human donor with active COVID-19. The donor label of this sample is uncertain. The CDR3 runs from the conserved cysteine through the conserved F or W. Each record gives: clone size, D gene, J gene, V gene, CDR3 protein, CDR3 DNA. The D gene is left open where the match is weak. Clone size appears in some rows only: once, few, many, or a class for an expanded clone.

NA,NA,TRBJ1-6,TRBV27,CASRPTGSSYNSPLHF,TGTGCCAGCCGACCTACAGGGAGCTCCTATAATTCACCCCTCCACTTT
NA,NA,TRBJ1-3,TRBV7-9,CASSLMQGAGNTIYF,TGTGCCAGCAGCTTAATGCAAGGGGCTGGAAACACCATATATTTT
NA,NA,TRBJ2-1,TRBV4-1,CASSQTGLSGNEQFF,TGCGCCAGCAGCCAGACCGGACTTAGCGGCAATGAGCAGTTCTTC
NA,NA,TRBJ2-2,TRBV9,CASIRSPWEAGELFF,TGTGCCAGCATAAGGTCCCCATGGGAGGCCGGGGAGCTGTTTTTT
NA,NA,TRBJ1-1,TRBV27,CASSFPGENTEAFF,TGTGCCAGCAGTTTCCCAGGGGAAAACACTGAAGCTTTCTTT
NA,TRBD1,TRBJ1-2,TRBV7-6,CASSFSGTGSNYGYTF,TGTGCCAGCAGCTTCTCCGGGACAGGGTCCAACTATGGCTACACCTTC
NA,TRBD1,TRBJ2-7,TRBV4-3,CASSQGHWDRSYEQYF,TGCGCCAGCAGCCAAGGCCATTGGGACAGATCCTACGAGCAGTACTTC
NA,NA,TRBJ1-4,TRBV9,CASSFSATGEKLFF,TGTGCCAGCAGCTTTTCGGCAACCGGGGAAAAACTGTTTTTT
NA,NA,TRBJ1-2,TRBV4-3,CASSYVSANYGYTF,TGCGCCAGCAGCTACGTATCAGCTAACTATGGCTACACCTTC
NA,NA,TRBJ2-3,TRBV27,CASRDWTVGDTQYF,TGTGCCAGCAGGGATTGGACAGTCGGAGATACGCAGTATTTT
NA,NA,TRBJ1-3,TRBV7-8,CASSLAAGAFLSGNTIYF,TGTGCCAGCAGCTTAGCGGCCGGAGCTTTCTTATCTGGAAACACCATATATTTT
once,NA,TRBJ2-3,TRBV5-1,CASSQSPSGAVPLTQYF,TGCGCCAGCAGCCAAAGTCCATCGGGAGCCGTACCTCTTACGCAGTATTTT
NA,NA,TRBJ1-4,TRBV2,CASSELEAVEKLFF,TGTGCCAGCAGTGAACTTGAGGCGGTTGAAAAACTGTTTTTT
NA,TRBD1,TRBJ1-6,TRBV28,CASSRTGALGSPLHF,TGTGCCAGCAGTCGTACAGGGGCGCTAGGTTCACCCCTCCACTTT
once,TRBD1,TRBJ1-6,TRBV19,CASSRGQGANNSPLHF,TGTGCCAGTAGTAGAGGACAGGGGGCCAATAATTCACCCCTCCACTTT
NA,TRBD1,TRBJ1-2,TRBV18,CASSPRGTDRRQGYGYTF,TGTGCCAGCTCACCAAGGGGGACAGATCGAAGACAGGGCTATGGCTACACCTTC
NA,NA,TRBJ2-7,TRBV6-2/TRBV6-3,CASSYSSGQYVSYEQYF,TGTGCCAGCAGTTACTCGTCCGGACAGTACGTCTCCTACGAGCAGTACTTC
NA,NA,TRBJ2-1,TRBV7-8,CASSGGGGFLVGPHNEQFF,TGTGCCAGCAGCGGAGGCGGGGGCTTCCTGGTCGGCCCCCACAATGAGCAGTTCTTC
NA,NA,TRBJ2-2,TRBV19,CASTWQGGYTGELFF,TGTGCCAGTACGTGGCAGGGGGGATACACCGGGGAGCTGTTTTTT
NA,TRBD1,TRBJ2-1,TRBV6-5,CASSRTGAYNEQFF,TGTGCCAGCAGCCGGACAGGGGCCTACAATGAGCAGTTCTTC
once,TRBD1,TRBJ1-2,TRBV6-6,CASSRGTGPGTGYTF,TGTGCCAGCAGTAGAGGGACAGGACCCGGTACGGGCTACACCTTC
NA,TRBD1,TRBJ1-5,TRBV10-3,CATSGTGNVQPQHF,TGTGCCACCTCGGGGACAGGGAATGTTCAGCCCCAGCATTTT
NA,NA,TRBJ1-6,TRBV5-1,CASSLAATAGISSPLHF,TGCGCCAGCAGCTTGGCCGCCACAGCCGGGATCTCTTCACCCCTCCACTTT
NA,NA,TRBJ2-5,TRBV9,CASNQVSEETQYF,TGTGCCAGCAACCAGGTCAGTGAAGAGACCCAGTACTTC
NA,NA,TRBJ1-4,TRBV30,CAWDQEQEKLFF,TGTGCCTGGGACCAGGAACAAGAAAAACTGTTTTTT
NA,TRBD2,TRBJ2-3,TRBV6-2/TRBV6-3,CASSYGVGGGLADTQYF,TGTGCCAGCAGTTACGGGGTCGGGGGGGGCCTCGCAGATACGCAGTATTTT
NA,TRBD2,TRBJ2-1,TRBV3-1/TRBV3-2,CASSQDIREASGGNEQFF,TGTGCCAGCAGCCAAGATATTAGAGAGGCTAGCGGGGGAAACGAGCAGTTCTTC
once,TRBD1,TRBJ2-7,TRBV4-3,CASSQDPRGYEQYF,TGCGCCAGCAGCCAAGATCCCAGGGGGTACGAGCAGTACTTC
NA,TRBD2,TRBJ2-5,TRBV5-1,CASRFGLAQETQYF,TGCGCCAGCAGATTCGGACTAGCGCAAGAGACCCAGTACTTC
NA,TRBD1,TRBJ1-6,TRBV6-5,CASRDRGSPLHF,TGTGCCAGCAGGGACAGGGGTTCACCCCTCCACTTT
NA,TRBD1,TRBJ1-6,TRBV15,CATSRDRQGGSPLHF,TGTGCCACCAGCAGAGACCGGCAGGGGGGTTCACCCCTCCACTTT
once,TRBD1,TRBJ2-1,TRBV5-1,CASSGYPRDRGQPRPYNEQFF,TGCGCCAGCAGCGGGTACCCCCGGGACAGGGGCCAGCCCCGACCATACAATGAGCAGTTCTTC
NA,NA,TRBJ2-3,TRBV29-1,CSADPGTDTQYF,TGCAGCGCCGACCCAGGGACAGATACGCAGTATTTT